Here is one T cell receptor beta chain with its context. In the original workflow: Using reference gene primer amplification, nucleated cell counts were estimated. Assay: immunoSEQ multiplex PCR; the TCRdb copy retains only in-frame clones and omits some. V and J calls and clone size are as listed in that table; D and trimming were resolved from the DNA. Of under 300,000 clones in the sample, roughly 86% were seen once. Trimming shortened V by 1 base and J by 6 bases, and 10 bases separated the two germline ends. Germline V gene data show CDR1 as SGHTA and CDR2 as FQGNSA. The length of the CDR3 is 13 residues. These data belong to a study of blood T cell repertoires in COVID-19.

The sequence was obtained from a man younger than 35 with active or convalescent COVID-19. The gene calls are TRBV7-2 and TRBJ2-7; the D is unclear. Sequencing was done on a sample of peripheral blood. CDR3: CASSLGELREQYF. The CDR3 region has the DNA TGTGCCAGCAGCTTAGGAGAACTACGCGAGCAGTACTTC.